The 18 T cell receptor beta chains below all came from one sample that was sequenced in a study of tumor-infiltrating lymphocytes in primary liver carcinoma. The authors took blood RNA from unsorted whole blood and also extracted germline DNA. From around 0.5 ug total RNA, TCR beta cDNA was generated with a primer in the constant region. A slightly modified ARM-PCR protocol with three nested multiplex PCR rounds produced these TCR beta libraries. TRBV1-TRBV30 forward primers and a C-beta reverse primer were used in the first two PCR rounds, which each ran for around 10 cycles. Each CDR3 protein is one row after TCRdb ran MiXCR on the multiplex PCR reads. This table has 150,000 to 200,000 distinct CDR3 sequences, about 61% appearing once. The sequencing sample was made of peripheral blood. The receptors were sampled from a woman in her fifties or sixties with primary liver carcinoma and hepatitis B virus infection.

About this clonotype itself: This could be a read error, since a much larger clone is one nucleotide away. The conserved final phenylalanine or tryptophan is absent from the CDR3, which likely points to a read error. The chain is built from TRBV6-6 and TRBJ1-1, with D tentatively TRBD1 (6 bases). Deletions cut 2 bases from V and 6 bases from J, with 10 bases between. The germline V gene encodes CDR1 MNHNY and CDR2 SVGAGI (reference sequence). The CDR3 contains 13 residues. DNA for the CDR3: TGTGCCAGCAGTTACGGGGGCTTCCCTGAAGCTTTCTCT. Amino acid sequence: CASSYGGFPEAFS.

In its sample, this clonotype was seen many times. This chain links TRBV4-2 with TRBJ2-2; D is ambiguous. The V and J ends lost 1 base and 3 bases respectively, with 6 bases between them. CDR1 LGHNA and CDR2 YNFKEQ come from the germline V gene. This CDR3 region has 14 residues. The CDR3 loop is CASSQGLHTGELFF. The CDR3 DNA follows: TGTGCCAGCAGCCAAGGGCTCCACACCGGGGAGCTGTTTTTT.

This clonotype was seen repeatedly, ten times or more. The chain uses TRBV7-8 and TRBJ2-1, with 7 positions matching TRBD2. CDR3 length: 16 residues. V was clipped by 4 bases and J by 2 bases; unmatched bases: 8. Germline V gene lookup returns CDR1 SGHVS and CDR2 FQNEAQ. Written as DNA, the CDR3 is TGTGCCAGCAGCTCCCGCCGACTAGCCACCTACAATGAGCAGTTCTTC. Its translation: CASSSRRLATYNEQFF.

A remark on this clonotype: This clone may be a read error of a much larger clone one base away. V usage is TRBV28 and J usage is TRBJ2-1; TRBD2 is a possible D gene (6 bases). The length of the CDR3 is 14 residues. Germline assignment: CDR1 MDHEN and CDR2 SYDVKM. The CDR3 here is CASSSGLAYNERFF. DNA for the CDR3: TGTGCCAGCAGTAGCGGGTTGGCCTACAATGAGCGGTTCTTC.

Turning to this clonotype: A much larger clonotype is one base distant, so this may be a read error. The V and J genes are TRBV28 and TRBJ2-6, with D perhaps given as TRBD1 or TRBD2 (5 bases each). Germline V gene data show CDR1 as MDHEN and CDR2 as SYDVKM. The length of the CDR3 is 16 residues. The CDR3 sequence: CASNTGRFSGTNVLTF. In nucleotides, the CDR3 is TGTGCCAGCAATACGGGACGGTTCTCTGGGACCAACGTCCTGACTTTC.

Concerning this clonotype: Compared with germline, one end of the junction differs, possibly owing to a read error. The chain combines TRBV11-2 with TRBJ2-3; D possibly corresponds to TRBD1 (6 bases). This CDR3 contains 15 residues. Germline V lookup: CDR1 SGHAT, CDR2 FQNNGV. CDR3: CASSFRGWDTDTLYF. The CDR3 DNA sequence: TGTGCCAGCAGCTTCAGGGGTTGGGACACAGATACGCTGTATTTT.

The chain joins TRBV28 to TRBJ2-2; 8 nucleotides line up with TRBD2. This CDR3 contains 18 residues. With V trimmed by 5 bases and J by 4 bases, 15 bases remained unmatched. The germline gives CDR1 MDHEN, CDR2 SYDVKM. The CDR3 region has the DNA TGTGCCAGCAGTGGGGGGCGGGGGGCGGAGTTCTTCACCGGGGAGCTGTTTTTT. It is translated as CASSGGRGAEFFTGELFF. Full variable domain (outside the CDR3, taken from reference TRBV28 and TRBJ2-2): DVKVTQSSRYLVKRTGEKVFLECVQDMDHENMFWYRQDPGLGLRLIYFSYDVKMKEKGDIPEGYSVSREKKERFSLILESASTNQTSMYLCASSGGRGAEFFTGELFFGEGSRLTVL.

Concerning this clonotype: A read error is possible here, since a much larger clone lies one base away. V is TRBV6-5 and J is TRBJ2-2; 7 bases line up with TRBD1. This CDR3 has 12 amino acids. The V gene's germline CDR1 is MNHEY and CDR2 SVGAGI. The CDR3 region is CACRKQGWELFF. The CDR3 DNA reads as TGTGCCTGCAGAAAACAGGGGTGGGAGCTGTTTTTT.

Of note for this clonotype: One end of the junction fails to match germline, which may point to a read error. The chain carries TRBV4-1 and TRBJ2-7; possible D gene TRBD1, 6 bases. CDR3 length: 15 amino acids. Germline V gene lookup returns CDR1 MGHRA and CDR2 YSYEKL. Written as DNA, the CDR3 is TGCGGCAGCAGCCAGGGGACAACGACTGGCTACGAGCAGTACTTT. It yields the protein CGSSQGTTTGYEQYF.

For this clonotype: Since a much larger clone is just one base distant, this may be a read error. The chain joins TRBV28 to TRBJ2-7; tentative D call: TRBD2 (5 bases). V was clipped by 6 bases and J by 4 bases, with 19 bases between them. Per the germline V gene, CDR1 is MDHEN and CDR2 is SYDVKM. The CDR3 covers 15 residues. The CDR3 spells CASSILSGRLYEQYF. The CDR3 DNA is TGTGCCAGCAGCATACTAAGCGGAAGACTTTACGAGCAGTACTTC.

The chain is built from TRBV6-5 and TRBJ2-5; 7 bases match TRBD2. V gave up 6 bases and J gave up 4 bases; unmatched junction bases: 11. Germline V gene lookup returns CDR1 MNHEY and CDR2 SVGAGI. There are 15 residues in the CDR3. The CDR3 region is CASSPDWGGGETQYF. In nucleotides, the CDR3 is TGTGCCAGCAGCCCCGATTGGGGGGGGGGAGAGACCCAGTACTTC.

V and J are TRBV29-1 and TRBJ1-2; D not resolved. Germline CDR1 is SQVTM and CDR2 is ANQGSEA. Trimming shortened V by 6 bases and J by 4 bases, and 9 bases separated the two germline ends. This CDR3 has 11 residues. The CDR3 DNA reads as TGCAGCGTCGTTGTGGGCTATGGCTACACCTTC. It translates to CSVVVGYGYTF.

The chain recombines TRBV28 with TRBJ2-1; no reliable D call. The CDR3 spans 13 residues. Trimming took 2 bases from V and 7 from J, leaving 9 bases between them. Germline lookup yields CDR1 MDHEN and CDR2 SYDVKM. The CDR3 DNA is TGTGCCAGCAGTTTAAGTCCATTTAATGAGCAGTTCTTC. This encodes CASSLSPFNEQFF.

A note on this clonotype: Its ends do not fully match the called genes, so a read error is possible. This sequence joins TRBV10-2 and TRBJ1-2, with 7 bases matching TRBD1. CDR1 is WSHSY and CDR2 is SAAADI in the germline V gene. This CDR3 spans 14 amino acids. The CDR3 loop is CTSSLGQAAYGYTF. The CDR3 nucleotides read TGCACCAGCAGCTTAGGACAGGCCGCCTATGGCTACACCTTC.

As regards this clonotype: As the CDR3 is not closed by the conserved phenylalanine or tryptophan, this likely results from a read error. The chain uses TRBV28 and TRBJ1-1; D not certain. The CDR3 runs to 15 residues. V was cut by 8 bases and J by 0 bases, with 16 bases left in between. The germline V gene encodes CDR1 MDHEN and CDR2 SYDVKM. Here the CDR3 reads CASARPGDVNTEAFI. DNA of the CDR3: TGTGCCAGCGCCCGCCCAGGAGACGTGAACACTGAAGCTTTCATT.

In this sample, this clonotype turned up a few times. J is TRBJ2-3 and V is TRBV7-9; D is possibly TRBD1 or TRBD2 (5 bases each). The CDR3 has 13 amino acids. The V gene's germline CDR1 is SEHNR and CDR2 FQNEAQ (reference sequence). V was clipped by 8 bases and J by 6 bases, with 15 bases between them. The CDR3 DNA reads TGTGCCAGCCCGGGACCTTCGCCGGATACGCAGTATTTT. Its protein is CASPGPSPDTQYF. The entire variable domain, with the rest obtained from reference TRBV7-9 and TRBJ2-3, is as follows: DTGVSQNPRHKITKRGQNVTFRCDPISEHNRLYWYRQTLGQGPEFLTYFQNEAQLEKSRLLSDRFSAERPKGSFSTLEIQRTEQGDSAMYLCASPGPSPDTQYFGPGTRLTVL.

As for this clonotype: A clone one base away is much larger, so this may be a read error. V is TRBV6-1 and J is TRBJ1-1; D gene uncertain. CDR1 is MNHNS, CDR2 SASEGT, per germline. This CDR3 comprises 15 residues. The CDR3 loop reads CARSGRLPLPTEAFF. The CDR3 bases are TGTGCCCGCAGTGGAAGGTTACCCCTACCAACTGAAGCTTTCTTT.

This clonotype has a count of ten or more. The V and J genes are TRBV12-3 or TRBV12-4 and TRBJ2-5, with TRBD2 matching 10 bases. The V segment lost 7 bases and the J segment 5 bases; nucleotides outside the gene matches: 10. This CDR3 has 15 amino acids. The CDR3 bases are TGTGCCAGCAACACACTAGCGGGAAGGGGGGAGACCCAGTACTTC. Its protein is CASNTLAGRGETQYF.